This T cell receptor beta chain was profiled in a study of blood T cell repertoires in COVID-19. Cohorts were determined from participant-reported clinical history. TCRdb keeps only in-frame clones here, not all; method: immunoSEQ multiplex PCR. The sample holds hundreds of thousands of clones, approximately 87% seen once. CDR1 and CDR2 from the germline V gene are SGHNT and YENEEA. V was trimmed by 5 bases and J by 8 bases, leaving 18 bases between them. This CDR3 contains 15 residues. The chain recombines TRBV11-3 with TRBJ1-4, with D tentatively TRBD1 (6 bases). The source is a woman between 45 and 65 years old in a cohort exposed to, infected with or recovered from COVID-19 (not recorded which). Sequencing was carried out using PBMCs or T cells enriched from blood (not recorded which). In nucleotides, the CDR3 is TGTGCCAGCAGCGTAGGACAGTTTTTAGTAGAAAAACTGTTTTTT. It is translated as CASSVGQFLVEKLFF.